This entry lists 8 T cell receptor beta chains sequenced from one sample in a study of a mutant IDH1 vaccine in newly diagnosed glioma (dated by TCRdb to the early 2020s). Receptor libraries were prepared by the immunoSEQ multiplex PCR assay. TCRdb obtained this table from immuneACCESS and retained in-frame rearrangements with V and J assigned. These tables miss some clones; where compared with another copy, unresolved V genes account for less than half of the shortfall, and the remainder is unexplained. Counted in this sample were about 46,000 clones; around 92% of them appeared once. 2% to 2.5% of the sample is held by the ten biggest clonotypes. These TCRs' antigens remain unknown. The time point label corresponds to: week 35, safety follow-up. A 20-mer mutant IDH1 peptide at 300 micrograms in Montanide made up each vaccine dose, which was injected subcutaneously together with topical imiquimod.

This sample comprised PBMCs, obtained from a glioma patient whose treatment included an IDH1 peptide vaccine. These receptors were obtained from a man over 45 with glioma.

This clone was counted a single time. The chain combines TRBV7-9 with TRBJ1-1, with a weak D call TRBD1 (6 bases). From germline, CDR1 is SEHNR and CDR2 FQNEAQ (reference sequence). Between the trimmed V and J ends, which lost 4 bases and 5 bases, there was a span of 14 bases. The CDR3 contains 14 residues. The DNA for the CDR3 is TGTGCCAGCAGCTCAAAGATACAGGGTACTGAAGCTTTCTTT. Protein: CASSSKIQGTEAFF.

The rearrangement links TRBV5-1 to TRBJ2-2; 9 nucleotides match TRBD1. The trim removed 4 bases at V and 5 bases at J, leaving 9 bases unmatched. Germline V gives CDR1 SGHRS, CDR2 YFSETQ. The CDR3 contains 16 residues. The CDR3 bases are TGCGCCAGCAGCCAGTTGGACAGGGGAGGGACCGGGGAGCTGTTTTTT. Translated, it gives CASSQLDRGGTGELFF.

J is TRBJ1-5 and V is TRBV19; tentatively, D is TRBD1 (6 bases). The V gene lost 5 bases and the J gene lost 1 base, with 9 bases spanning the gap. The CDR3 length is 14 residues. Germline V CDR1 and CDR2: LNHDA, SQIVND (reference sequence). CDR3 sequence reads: CASSPTGSNQPQHF. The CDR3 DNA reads TGTGCCAGTAGTCCCACAGGGAGCAATCAGCCCCAGCATTTT. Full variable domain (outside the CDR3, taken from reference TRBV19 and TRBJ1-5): DGGITQSPKYLFRKEGQNVTLSCEQNLNHDAMYWYRQDPGQGLRLIYYSQIVNDFQKGDIAEGYSVSREKKESFPLTVTSAQKNPTAFYLCASSPTGSNQPQHFGDGTRLSIL.

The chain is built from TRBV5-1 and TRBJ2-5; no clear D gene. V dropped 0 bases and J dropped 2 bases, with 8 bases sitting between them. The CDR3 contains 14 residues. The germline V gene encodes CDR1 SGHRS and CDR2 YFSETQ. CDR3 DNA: TGCGCCAGCAGCTTGGCCTATCTTCAAGAGACCCAGTACTTC. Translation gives CASSLAYLQETQYF.

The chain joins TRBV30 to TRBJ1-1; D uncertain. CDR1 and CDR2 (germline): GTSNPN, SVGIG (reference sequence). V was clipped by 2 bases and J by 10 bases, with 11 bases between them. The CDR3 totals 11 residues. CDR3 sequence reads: CAWSSLRVAFF. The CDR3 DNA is TGTGCCTGGAGTTCTTTACGCGTAGCTTTCTTT.

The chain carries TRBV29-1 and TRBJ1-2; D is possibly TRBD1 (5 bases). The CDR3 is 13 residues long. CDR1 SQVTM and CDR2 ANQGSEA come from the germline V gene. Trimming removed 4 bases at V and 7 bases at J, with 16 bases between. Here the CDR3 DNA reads TGCAGCGTTGGGGATGTTCCGCAGGGTGGCTACACCTTC. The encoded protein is CSVGDVPQGGYTF.

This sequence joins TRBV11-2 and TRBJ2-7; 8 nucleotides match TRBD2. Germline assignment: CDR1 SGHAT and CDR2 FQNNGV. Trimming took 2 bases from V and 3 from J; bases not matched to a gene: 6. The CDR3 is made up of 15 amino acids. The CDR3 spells CASSLTSGYVYEQYF. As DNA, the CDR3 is TGTGCCAGCAGCTTAACTAGCGGTTACGTCTACGAGCAGTACTTC.

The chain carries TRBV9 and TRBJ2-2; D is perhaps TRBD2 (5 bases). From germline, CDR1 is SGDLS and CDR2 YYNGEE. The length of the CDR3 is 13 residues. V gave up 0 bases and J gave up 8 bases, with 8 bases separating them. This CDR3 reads CASSVERAGELFF. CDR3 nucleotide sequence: TGTGCCAGCAGCGTAGAGAGGGCGGGGGAGCTGTTTTTT.